This T cell receptor (beta chain) was sequenced during a study of neurological immune-mediated disorders. The study, taken as a whole, reports: It was HTLV-1-associated myelopathy that showed the most TCR clonal expansion, while multiple sclerosis showed the least, falling below healthy controls.

CDR1 SGHVS and CDR2 FQNEAQ come from the germline V gene. With 1 base clipped from V and 4 bases from J, the junction kept 7 bases outside the gene matches. This CDR3 is 15 amino acids long. TCRdb re-analysed the 5' RACE reads in MiXCR, keeping a single row per CDR3 protein. The sample has about 66,000 distinct CDR3 sequences, 3.5% to 5% seen once; the top ten hold approximately 1.3%. In its sample, this clonotype was seen many times. Its antigen is still unknown. The sequence was obtained from a man aged 25 to 40 with multiple sclerosis. This chain connects TRBV7-8 to TRBJ2-7; 7 nucleotides line up with TRBD2. Sequencing used PBMCs. The CDR3 DNA is TGTGCCAGCAGCTTAGGGGCAGGGAGGGCGTACGAGCAGTACTTC. Its translation is CASSLGAGRAYEQYF. Combining the CDR3 with reference TRBV7-8 and TRBJ2-7 gives the whole variable domain GAGVSQSPRYKVAKRGQDVALRCDPISGHVSLFWYQQALGQGPEFLTYFQNEAQLDKSGLPSDRFFAERPEGSVSTLKIQRTQQEDSAVYLCASSLGAGRAYEQYFGPGTRLTVT.